A single T cell receptor beta chain is shown here with its context. The sample is drawn from a study of T cells after yellow fever vaccination. The overall study: Fractions containing few cells were prepared with SMART-Seq v4 Ultra Low Input.

The CDR3 sequence is 19 residues long. With 2 bases clipped from V and 1 base from J, the junction kept 10 bases outside the gene matches. CDR1 is KGHSH, CDR2 LQKENI, per germline. TCRdb processed the 5' RACE reads anew with MiXCR; each CDR3 protein has one entry. The table includes about 510,000 distinct CDR3 sequences, about a fifth detected once. The rearrangement joins TRBV18 to TRBJ2-6, with TRBD1 matching over 8 bases. Specimen: PBMCs, collected 20 to 25 days after the first yellow fever vaccination. The TCR originated in a man aged 18 to 30 who received the YFV17D yellow fever vaccine. This chain's CDR3 is CASSPRTGPALSGANVLTF. CDR3 nucleotides: TGTGCCAGCTCACCAAGGACAGGGCCTGCGTTATCTGGGGCCAACGTCCTGACTTTC.